The 20 T cell receptor beta chains below come from one sample, sequenced in a study of cytomegalovirus exposure and HLA in healthy donors. The PCR ran on 60 Vbeta and 13 Jbeta primers. Clones were read by immunoSEQ multiplex PCR, and TCRdb kept only the in-frame ones, dropping some. Of about 180,000 clones listed, over 60% are singletons. The sequenced material came from PBMCs. These receptors all come from a man between 18 and 29 years old in good health and CMV-seronegative.

This chain connects TRBV30 to TRBJ2-1; 10 positions match TRBD2. The CDR3 has 15 residues. Germline values: CDR1 GTSNPN, CDR2 SVGIG (reference sequence). J gave up 0 bases and V 7 bases, and 6 bases lay outside the gene matches. CDR3 DNA sequence: TGTGCCTTAACGACTAGCGGGTACTCCTACAATGAGCAGTTCTTC. Residues: CALTTSGYSYNEQFF.

The V call is TRBV5-1, the J call TRBJ1-2, with 7 positions matching TRBD1. Germline V CDR1 and CDR2: SGHRS, YFSETQ. The CDR3 sequence is 15 residues long. V gave up 0 bases and J gave up 4 bases; unmatched junction bases: 6. Written as DNA, the CDR3 is TGCGCCAGCAGCTTGGAAGGGGGCGATCCCTATGGCTACACCTTC. This gives the protein CASSLEGGDPYGYTF.

The chain has TRBV5-1 and TRBJ2-1, with D perhaps TRBD1 (5 bases). The CDR3 contains 14 residues. In germline, CDR1 is SGHRS, CDR2 YFSETQ. The germline V and J ends were trimmed by 0 bases and 8 bases, with 12 bases remaining between them. CDR3 region: CASSLEGQGDEQFF. The CDR3 nucleotides are TGCGCCAGCAGCTTGGAGGGGCAGGGCGATGAGCAGTTCTTC.

This clone was observed once. The CDR3: CASSRQGSNQPQHF. DNA of the CDR3: TGTGCCAGCAGCCGACAGGGGAGCAATCAGCCCCAGCATTTT. The V call is TRBV6-5, the J call TRBJ1-5, with TRBD1 matching over 8 bases. V gave up 6 bases and J gave up 1 base; unmatched junction bases: 2. Germline V gives CDR1 MNHEY, CDR2 SVGAGI. This CDR3 is built from 14 residues.

This chain uses TRBV5-4 with TRBJ2-7; D may be TRBD2 (6 bases). Germline V gene data show CDR1 as SGHNT and CDR2 as YYREEE (reference sequence). The CDR3 is made up of 15 amino acids. The ends were cut back, 4 bases at V and 0 bases at J, with 14 bases in the middle. The CDR3 coding sequence is TGTGCCAGCAGCCCGCAAGGCGGGAACTCCTACGAGCAGTACTTC. Translation gives CASSPQGGNSYEQYF.

V gene TRBV4-1 combines with J gene TRBJ1-2; D unresolved. V dropped 0 bases and J dropped 10 bases, with 12 bases sitting between them. Germline V CDR1 and CDR2: MGHRA, YSYEKL. The CDR3 is 13 residues long. The CDR3 spells CASSQDGRPDYTF. CDR3 in DNA: TGCGCCAGCAGCCAAGATGGGCGCCCAGACTACACCTTC.

This clone occurred a few times. The V call is TRBV7-9, the J call TRBJ2-3; unclear D gene. Germline CDR1 is SEHNR and CDR2 is FQNEAQ (reference sequence). The CDR3 has 11 residues. V lost 5 bases, J lost 2 bases, and 2 bases lay in between. CDR3 protein: CASSLTDTQYF. The CDR3 coding sequence is TGTGCCAGCAGCCTCACAGATACGCAGTATTTT.

This chain joins TRBV9 and TRBJ2-3, with a weak D call TRBD2 (7 bases). V was clipped by 3 bases and J by 8 bases, with 13 bases between them. Germline lookup yields CDR1 SGDLS and CDR2 YYNGEE. The CDR3 spans 13 residues. CDR3 nucleotides: TGTGCCAGCAGCGCCGGTGCGGGGGCTACGCAGTATTTT. Its protein is CASSAGAGATQYF.

In this sample, this clone turned up a few times. J is TRBJ2-2 and V is TRBV11-1, with D perhaps matching TRBD1 (6 bases). Germline loops: CDR1 SGHAT, CDR2 FQDESV (reference sequence). Trimming removed 1 base from V and 7 bases from J, with 7 bases in between. The CDR3 totals 13 residues. The DNA of the CDR3 is TGTGCCAGCAGCTTAGACAGGGTCGGGGAGCTGTTTTTT. Translation: CASSLDRVGELFF.

This chain connects TRBV7-9 to TRBJ2-5; TRBD1 agrees at 10 bases. CDR3 length: 16 amino acids. Germline trimming cut 0 bases from V and 2 bases from J; bases unmatched to any gene: 3. Germline CDR1 SEHNR, CDR2 FQNEAQ (reference sequence). CDR3 nucleotide sequence: TGTGCCAGCAGCTTAGCGGGGACAGGGGCGCAAGAGACCCAGTACTTC. Protein sequence: CASSLAGTGAQETQYF. Based on the CDR3 plus reference TRBV7-9 and TRBJ2-5, the full variable domain is DTGVSQNPRHKITKRGQNVTFRCDPISEHNRLYWYRQTLGQGPEFLTYFQNEAQLEKSRLLSDRFSAERPKGSFSTLEIQRTEQGDSAMYLCASSLAGTGAQETQYFGPGTRLLVL.

In this sample, this clone turned up once. This chain joins TRBV5-4 and TRBJ1-6, with D possibly TRBD1 on 6 matching bases. The CDR3 is 17 amino acids. The germline gives CDR1 SGHNT, CDR2 YYREEE (reference sequence). V was clipped by 5 bases and J by 2 bases, with 17 bases between them. The DNA for the CDR3 is TGTGCCAGCAGACCGTACAGGGACCTAACCTATAATTCACCCCTCCACTTT. Translated: CASRPYRDLTYNSPLHF.

The gene calls are TRBV5-4 and TRBJ2-2; weak D call: TRBD2 (5 bases). The V end was cut by 2 bases, the J end by 5 bases, with 16 bases between. In germline, CDR1 is SGHNT, CDR2 YYREEE (reference sequence). This CDR3 has 16 residues. The CDR3 loop reads CASSFAGSTGTGELFF. Here the CDR3 DNA reads TGTGCCAGCAGCTTCGCCGGTTCTACGGGGACCGGGGAGCTGTTTTTT.

This chain connects TRBV7-2 to TRBJ2-1; 11 bases match TRBD2. The junction had 9 bases not matched to a gene; V was cut back by 3 bases and J by 5 bases. CDR1 and CDR2 from the germline V gene are SGHTA and FQGNSA. The CDR3 sequence is 17 residues long. CDR3 sequence reads: CASSLGPGTSGHNEQFF. For the CDR3, the DNA is TGTGCCAGCAGCTTGGGGCCCGGGACTAGCGGCCACAATGAGCAGTTCTTC. The whole variable domain, filled in from reference TRBV7-2 and TRBJ2-1, reads GAGVSQSPSNKVTEKGKDVELRCDPISGHTALYWYRQSLGQGLEFLIYFQGNSAPDKSGLPSDRFSAERTGGSVSTLTIQRTQQEDSAVYLCASSLGPGTSGHNEQFFGPGTRLTVL.

V gene TRBV9 combines with J gene TRBJ2-2, with TRBD2 matching over 9 bases. This CDR3 comprises 18 residues. With 4 bases clipped from V and 4 bases from J, the junction kept 14 bases outside the gene matches. Per the germline V gene, CDR1 is SGDLS and CDR2 is YYNGEE. Written as DNA, the CDR3 is TGTGCCAGCAGCCCCCAAGTAGGGCTAGCGGGGTTCACCGGGGAGCTGTTTTTT. It yields the protein CASSPQVGLAGFTGELFF.

This clone came up a few times. The chain is built from TRBV30 and TRBJ2-7; 7 bases line up with TRBD1. The CDR3 is 15 residues long. Germline trimming cut 7 bases from V and 1 base from J; bases unmatched to any gene: 13. The V gene's germline CDR1 is GTSNPN and CDR2 SVGIG (reference sequence). The CDR3 DNA sequence: TGTGCCTCACTACTCATTTCGGGACAGTCCTACGAGCAGTACTTC. Amino acid sequence: CASLLISGQSYEQYF.

The chain recombines TRBV20-1 with TRBJ1-1; 7 bases align to TRBD1. CDR1 is DFQATT, CDR2 SNEGSKA, per germline (reference sequence). There are 11 residues in the CDR3. The V and J ends lost 5 bases and 12 bases, in that order; junction bases with no gene match: 9. The CDR3 here is CSARPGQSTFF. The CDR3 DNA sequence: TGCAGTGCTCGGCCGGGACAGTCGACTTTCTTT.

The gene calls are TRBV7-3 and TRBJ2-7; TRBD1 agrees at 7 bases. Losses at the gene ends were 5 bases for V and 6 bases for J; bases not matched to a gene: 10. Germline CDR1 SGHTA, CDR2 FQGTGA. CDR3 length: 14 amino acids. The CDR3 spells CASSPTGMHAEQYF. DNA for the CDR3: TGTGCCAGCAGCCCGACAGGGATGCATGCCGAGCAGTACTTC.

The chain uses TRBV28 and TRBJ1-4; the match to TRBD1 covers 9 bases. In germline, CDR1 is MDHEN, CDR2 SYDVKM. V lost 3 bases and J lost 7; bases outside the gene matches: 15. There are 18 residues in the CDR3. The CDR3 nucleotides read TGTGCCAGCAGTTTTACCGGGACAGGGCTCTCCCCCCGTGAAAAACTGTTTTTT. Translation: CASSFTGTGLSPREKLFF.

J is TRBJ2-3 and V is TRBV18; 10 bases agree with TRBD2. V lost 0 bases and J lost 4; bases outside the gene matches: 13. This CDR3 comprises 19 residues. Germline V gene data show CDR1 as KGHSH and CDR2 as LQKENI. The CDR3 coding sequence is TGTGCCAGCTCACCACCGACGGCCCTAGCGGGAGTTAACCCAGATACGCAGTATTTT. Translating gives CASSPPTALAGVNPDTQYF.

This chain links TRBV5-6 with TRBJ1-2; 10 bases are a match to TRBD1. The V segment lost 0 bases and the J segment 4 bases; nucleotides outside the gene matches: 3. The CDR3 loop spans 15 amino acids. In germline, CDR1 is SGHDT, CDR2 YYEEEE. The chain's CDR3 is CASSLVRQGAYGYTF. The CDR3 DNA follows: TGTGCCAGCAGCTTGGTCCGACAGGGGGCCTATGGCTACACCTTC. Based on the CDR3 plus reference TRBV5-6 and TRBJ1-2, the full variable domain is DAGVTQSPTHLIKTRGQQVTLRCSPKSGHDTVSWYQQALGQGPQFIFQYYEEEERQRGNFPDRFSGHQFPNYSSELNVNALLLGDSALYLCASSLVRQGAYGYTFGSGTRLTVV.